This T cell receptor beta chain emerged from a study of T cells in Graves' hyperthyroidism and ophthalmopathy (dated by TCRdb to about 2019). Study-level background: Peripheral blood samples were taken at the time of initial diagnosis, prior to any treatment. To identify distinguishing TCR V-J signatures, a discovery cohort of some 99 patients was used, comprising fewer than 45 with Graves' ophthalmopathy and approximately 58 with stable Graves' hyperthyroidism. An independent validation cohort of around 19 hyperthyroidism patients and 15 or so patients who later progressed to ophthalmopathy tested prospective prediction of ophthalmopathy. The approximately 98 discovery patients were randomly divided into training and test sets at a 7:3 ratio. In about 6 Graves' hyperthyroidism patients, the study also compared T-cell repertoires from thyroid tissue with T-cell repertoires from blood. After blood sampling, hyperthyroidism patients were treated with methimazole at a starting dose of 30 mg daily, and ophthalmopathy patients were treated with high-dose intravenous methylprednisolone. The paper reports TCR Vbeta CDR3 sequencing of 135 peripheral blood samples: 40 to 45 ophthalmopathy, under 80 hyperthyroidism and around 17 progressor patients.

Worth noting for this clonotype: This receptor's antigen is unknown. Per-base quality was not reported, and no clone a single base away is much larger than it.

TCR beta CDR3 regions were amplified from RNA transcripts. The first round of RT-PCR for the TCR CDR3 was performed with the HTBI primer set and the Qiagen OneStep RT-PCR kit. Libraries were constructed in a second round of multiplex PCR, after which size selection and purification were carried out. Libraries were sequenced paired-end with 100 bp reads on an Illumina HiSeq2000. For the original study's pipeline: SOAPnuke was used to process the raw data, throwing out any read that contained adapters or uncalled bases, had a mean Phred below 15, or lacked an exact constant-primer or identifier match. High-quality paired reads were merged using COPE v1.2.5, and each unique nucleotide sequence was defined as a clonotype. MiTCR v1.1 was used to align the clonotypes against IMGT TRBV, TRBD and TRBJ reference segments. Analysis was restricted to V-J combinations with a frequency above 0.0001, which covered 98% to 99.2% of repertoires. A TCS score was defined as the ratio of F50 (clonal expansion) to E x V (chaos), with BLOSUM62-based TCRdist applied between CDR3 peptides within each V-J. Welch's t-statistics and random forest reduced roughly 540 V-J features to around 14, which were used in a naive Bayes classifier (R e1071). TCRdb cleaned the public reads at Q25 with fastp, built clones with MiXCR and kept in-frame beta chains. Each record represents a unique CDR3 protein, reported with the most common genes and DNA among its rows. TCRdb's processing, not the authors' own work, is the source of the V and J calls. Within this sample are hundreds of thousands of distinct CDR3 sequences, with around a sixth of them counted one time only. The top ten clones comprise 7.5% to 9% of the sample.

Stable Graves' hyperthyroidism was defined as the absence of progression to ophthalmopathy over 18 months of follow-up. Hyperthyroidism patients were newly diagnosed, with disease duration under 2 months, and aged 18 to 65 years. Exclusion was applied to patients with uncontrolled infections, other autoimmune diseases, pregnancy or lactation. Diagnoses were based on clinical symptoms, serum thyroxine and TRAb, thyroid ultrasound and orbital computed tomography. PBMCs were separated from roughly 10 ml of fresh peripheral blood using Ficoll-Paque density gradient centrifugation. Trizol reagent was used to extract total RNA, and RNA quality was then checked on an Agilent 2100 Bioanalyzer. From cysteine to phenylalanine, the CDR3 is 18 amino acids long. The CDR3 DNA has 54 bases and is translated from base 1. Looking up the germline V gene yields CDR1 SGHRS and CDR2 YFSETQ. The germline ends are 22 bases apart after V is trimmed by 4 bases and J by 3 bases.

The study at large found these results: Most expanded thyroid clonotypes (frequency above 0.001) were also detected in blood, suggesting blood repertoires may reflect thyroid immune responses. Ophthalmopathy was separated from stable hyperthyroidism by a 13 V-J signature model, with about 86% sensitivity and roughly 81% specificity obtained in cross-validation and 80%/75% obtained in testing. No statistical method was used to fix the sample size in advance, and group allocation was not hidden from the investigators. In validation, the model predicted progression to ophthalmopathy with approximately 69% sensitivity and around 72% specificity, a median of 6.5 months before onset.

The V and J segments used are TRBV5-1 and TRBJ1-4, with TRBD1 as a weak D call on 5 bases. Sample: blood. The receptor's source is a woman in her late teens or twenties with Graves' hyperthyroidism. The nucleotide sequence is TGCGCCAGCAGCCCATTAACTGGGGGGGAGGATCCTAATGAAAAACTGTTTTTT. This encodes CASSPLTGGEDPNEKLFF. The CDR3 plus the reference TRBV5-1 and TRBJ1-4 genes for the other parts give the full variable domain: KAGVTQTPRYLIKTRGQQVTLSCSPISGHRSVSWYQQTPGQGLQFLFEYFSETQRNKGNFPGRFSGRQFSNSRSEMNVSTLELGDSALYLCASSPLTGGEDPNEKLFFGSGTQLSVL.